This record looks at one TCR beta chain sequence and its context. Germline values: CDR1 WSHSY, CDR2 SAAADI. After removal of 0 bases from V and 4 bases from J, the junction contained 10 bases not matched to a gene. The CDR3 is 17 residues long. As processed by the authors: Quantification of nucleated cells was approximated via reference gene primer amplification. Sequenced by immunoSEQ multiplex PCR; TCRdb stores in-frame clones only, minus some. V, J and clone size are taken as reported in that table, and D and trimming were inferred from the DNA itself. The table records about 80,000 clones, 75% to 85% of them present only once. The data were obtained in a study of blood T cell repertoires in COVID-19. Study information: Nucleic acid was either cDNA or gDNA, and it came from T cells, B-cell-depleted T cells, or PBMCs.

Patients at the Seattle site were enrolled during active infection and followed longitudinally. This rearrangement joins TRBV10-2 to TRBJ2-7; 9 bases are a match to TRBD2. Sequenced sample: peripheral blood. This TCR came from a man aged 50 or older with COVID-19, enrolled during active disease. The CDR3 coding sequence is TGCGCCAGCAGTGAGTCGAGGGTAGCGGGAGTTAGTTACGAGCAGTACTTC. This gives the protein CASSESRVAGVSYEQYF.